This paragraph reports one T cell receptor beta chain. Its antigen is as yet unknown. V lost 3 bases to trimming and J lost 7 bases, with 15 bases between them. The CDR3 extends over 15 amino acids. Germline CDR1 reads LGHDT; CDR2 reads YNNKEL (reference sequence). The sample is drawn from a study of human T cells and chemical hapten exposure. The wider study: Patch tests put 0.01% DPC on the upper back, read at 6 days.

Study-wide points: Every donor had alopecia, and their immune response may therefore differ from healthy people's. The number of TCRs over 1 in 1000 frequency stayed unchanged after DPC.

The time point was: patch test 1, 2 weeks after DPC sensitization. Treatment here: therapeutic diphenylcyclopropenone sensitization with weekly scalp DPC. Every donor had alopecia and was 18 to 70 years old; all were suitable for DPC. TCRdb redid the calling of the RACE reads with MiXCR, one entry per CDR3 protein. The sample has 300,000 to 450,000 distinct CDR3 sequences; approximately 4.4% are singletons. This chain joins TRBV3-1 and TRBJ1-4, with D possibly being TRBD1 (6 bases). This clonotype originated in a woman aged 45 to 65 with alopecia areata. Some clones in this sample may be carry-over from other donors' samples. Sample: whole blood, taken in connection with sensitization to the hapten diphenylcyclopropenone (DPC). CDR3 loop: CASSHLQDRLEKLFF. The CDR3 DNA is TGTGCCAGCAGCCACCTTCAGGACAGACTTGAAAAACTGTTTTTT.